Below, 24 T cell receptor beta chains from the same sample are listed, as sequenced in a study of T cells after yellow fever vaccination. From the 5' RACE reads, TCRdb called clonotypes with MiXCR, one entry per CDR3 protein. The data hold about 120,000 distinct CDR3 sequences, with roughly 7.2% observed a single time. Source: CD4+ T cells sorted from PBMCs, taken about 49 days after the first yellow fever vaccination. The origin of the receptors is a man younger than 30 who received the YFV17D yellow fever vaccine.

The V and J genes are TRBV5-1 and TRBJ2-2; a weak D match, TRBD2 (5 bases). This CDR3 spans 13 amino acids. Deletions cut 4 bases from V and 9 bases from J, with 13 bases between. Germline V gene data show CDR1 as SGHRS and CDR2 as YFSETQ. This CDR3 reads CASSGLISWELFF. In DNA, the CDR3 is TGCGCCAGCAGCGGACTCATATCCTGGGAGCTGTTTTTT.

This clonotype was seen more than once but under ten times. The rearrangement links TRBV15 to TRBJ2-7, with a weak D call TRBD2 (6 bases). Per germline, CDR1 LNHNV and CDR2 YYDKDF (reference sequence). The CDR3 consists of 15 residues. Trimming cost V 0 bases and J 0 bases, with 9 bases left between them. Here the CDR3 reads CATSRDRGSSYEQYV. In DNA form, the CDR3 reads TGTGCCACCAGCAGAGATCGGGGGTCCTCCTACGAGCAGTACGTC.

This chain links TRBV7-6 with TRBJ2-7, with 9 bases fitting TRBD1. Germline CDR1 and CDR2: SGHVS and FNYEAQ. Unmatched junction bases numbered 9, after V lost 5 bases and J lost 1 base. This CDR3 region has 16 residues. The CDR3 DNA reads TGTGCCAGCAGCCGAACCTCACAGGGGGCATCCTACGAGCAGTACTTC. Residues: CASSRTSQGASYEQYF.

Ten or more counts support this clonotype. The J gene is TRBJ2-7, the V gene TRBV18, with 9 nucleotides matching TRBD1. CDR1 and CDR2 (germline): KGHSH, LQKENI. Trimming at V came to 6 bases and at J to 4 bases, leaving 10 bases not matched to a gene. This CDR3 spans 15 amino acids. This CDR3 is CASSLQGASAYEQYF. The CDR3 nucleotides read TGTGCCAGCTCGCTACAGGGGGCCTCCGCTTACGAGCAGTACTTC. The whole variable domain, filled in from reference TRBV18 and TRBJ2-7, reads NAGVMQNPRHLVRRRGQEARLRCSPMKGHSHVYWYRQLPEEGLKFMVYLQKENIIDESGMPKERFSAEFPKEGPSILRIQQVVRGDSAAYFCASSLQGASAYEQYFGPGTRLTVT.

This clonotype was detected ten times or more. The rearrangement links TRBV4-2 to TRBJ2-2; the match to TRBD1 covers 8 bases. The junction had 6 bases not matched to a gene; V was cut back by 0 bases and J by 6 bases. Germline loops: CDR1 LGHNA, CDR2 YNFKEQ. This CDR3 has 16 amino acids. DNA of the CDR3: TGTGCCAGCAGCCAAGATACGGTGACAGGGGCCGGGGAGCTGTTTTTT. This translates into CASSQDTVTGAGELFF.

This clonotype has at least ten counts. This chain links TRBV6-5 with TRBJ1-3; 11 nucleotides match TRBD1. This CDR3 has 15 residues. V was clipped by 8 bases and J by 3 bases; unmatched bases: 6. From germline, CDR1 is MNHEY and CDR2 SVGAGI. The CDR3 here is CASGTGGTFGNTIYF. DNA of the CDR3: TGTGCCAGCGGGACAGGGGGAACCTTTGGAAACACCATATATTTT.

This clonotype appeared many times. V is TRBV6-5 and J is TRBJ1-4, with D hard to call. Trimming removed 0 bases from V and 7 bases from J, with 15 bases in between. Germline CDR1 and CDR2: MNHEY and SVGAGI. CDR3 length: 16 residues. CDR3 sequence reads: CASSYSVPGSSEKLFF. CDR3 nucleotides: TGTGCCAGCAGTTACTCAGTCCCGGGGAGTAGTGAAAAACTGTTTTTT.

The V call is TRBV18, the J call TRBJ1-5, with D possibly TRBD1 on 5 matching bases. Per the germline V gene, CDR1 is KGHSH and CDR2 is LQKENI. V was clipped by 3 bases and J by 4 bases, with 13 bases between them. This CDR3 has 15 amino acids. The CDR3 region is CASSPQGRGNQPQHF. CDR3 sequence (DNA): TGTGCCAGCTCACCCCAGGGACGGGGAAATCAGCCCCAGCATTTT.

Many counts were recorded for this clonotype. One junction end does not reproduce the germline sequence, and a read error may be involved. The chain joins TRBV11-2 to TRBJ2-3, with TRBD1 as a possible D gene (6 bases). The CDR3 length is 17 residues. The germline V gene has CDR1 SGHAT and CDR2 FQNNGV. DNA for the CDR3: TGTGCTAGCAGCTTCCCCTGGGGCAGGGGTCACACAGATACGCAGTATTTT. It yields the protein CASSFPWGRGHTDTQYF. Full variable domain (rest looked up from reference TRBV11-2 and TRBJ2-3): EAGVAQSPRYKIIEKRQSVAFWCNPISGHATLYWYQQILGQGPKLLIQFQNNGVVDDSQLPKDRFSAERLKGVDSTLKIQPAKLEDSAVYLCASSFPWGRGHTDTQYFGPGTRLTVL.

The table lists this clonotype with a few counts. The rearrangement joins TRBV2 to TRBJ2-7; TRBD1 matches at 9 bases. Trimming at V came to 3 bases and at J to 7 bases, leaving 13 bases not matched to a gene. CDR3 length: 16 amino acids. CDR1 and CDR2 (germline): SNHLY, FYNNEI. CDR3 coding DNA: TGTGCCAGCAGTGAGACGGTGACAGGGGGTCCCCTGGAGCAGTACGTC. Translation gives CASSETVTGGPLEQYV.

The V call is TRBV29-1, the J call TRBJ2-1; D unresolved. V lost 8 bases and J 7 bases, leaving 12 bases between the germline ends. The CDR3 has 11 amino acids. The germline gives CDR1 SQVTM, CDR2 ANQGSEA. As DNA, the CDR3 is TGCAGCCTTTGGGGTACTAATGAGCAGTTCTTC. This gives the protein CSLWGTNEQFF.

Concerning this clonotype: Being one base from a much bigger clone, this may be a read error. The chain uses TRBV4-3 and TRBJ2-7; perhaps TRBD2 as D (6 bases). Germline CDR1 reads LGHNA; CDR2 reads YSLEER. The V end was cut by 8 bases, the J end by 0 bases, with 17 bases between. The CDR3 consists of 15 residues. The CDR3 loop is CASRPGPAGSYEQYF. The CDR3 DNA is TGCGCCAGCCGCCCGGGACCAGCGGGCTCCTACGAGCAGTACTTC.

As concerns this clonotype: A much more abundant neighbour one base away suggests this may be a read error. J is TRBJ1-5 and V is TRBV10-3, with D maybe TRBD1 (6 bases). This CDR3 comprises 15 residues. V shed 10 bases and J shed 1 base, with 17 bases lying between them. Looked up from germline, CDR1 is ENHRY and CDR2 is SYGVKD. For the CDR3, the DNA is TGTGCCACCGGACAGAGGGCGCCGAGCAATCAGCCCCAGCATTTT. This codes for CATGQRAPSNQPQHF.

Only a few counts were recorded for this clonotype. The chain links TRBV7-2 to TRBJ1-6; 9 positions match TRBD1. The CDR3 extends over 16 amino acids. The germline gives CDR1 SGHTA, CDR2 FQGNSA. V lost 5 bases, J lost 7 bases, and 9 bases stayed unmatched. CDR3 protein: CASSPGPGQGNSPLHF. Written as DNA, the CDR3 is TGTGCCAGCAGCCCAGGACCGGGACAGGGAAATTCACCCCTCCACTTT.

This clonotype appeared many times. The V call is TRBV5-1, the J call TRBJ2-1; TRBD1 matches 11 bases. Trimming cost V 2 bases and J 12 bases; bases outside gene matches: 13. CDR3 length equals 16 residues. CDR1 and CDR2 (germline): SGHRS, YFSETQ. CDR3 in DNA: TGCGCCAGCAGCTTTGGCGGCGGACAGGGGGCGGCTGGGCAGTTCTTC. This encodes CASSFGGGQGAAGQFF.

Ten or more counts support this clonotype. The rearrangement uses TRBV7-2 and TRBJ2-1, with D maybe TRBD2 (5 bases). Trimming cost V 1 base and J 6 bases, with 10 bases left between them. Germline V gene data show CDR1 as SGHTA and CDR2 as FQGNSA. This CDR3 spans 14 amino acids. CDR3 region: CASSLVLASNEQFF. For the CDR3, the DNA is TGTGCCAGCAGCTTAGTCCTAGCTTCCAATGAGCAGTTCTTC.

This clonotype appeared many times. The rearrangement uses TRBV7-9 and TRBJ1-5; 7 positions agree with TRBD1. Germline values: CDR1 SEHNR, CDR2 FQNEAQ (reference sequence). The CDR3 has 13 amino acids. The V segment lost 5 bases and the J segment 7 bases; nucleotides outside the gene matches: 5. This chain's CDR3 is CASSETGDQPQHF. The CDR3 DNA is TGTGCCAGCAGCGAAACAGGGGACCAGCCCCAGCATTTT. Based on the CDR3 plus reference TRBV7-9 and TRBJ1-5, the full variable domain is DTGVSQNPRHKITKRGQNVTFRCDPISEHNRLYWYRQTLGQGPEFLTYFQNEAQLEKSRLLSDRFSAERPKGSFSTLEIQRTEQGDSAMYLCASSETGDQPQHFGDGTRLSIL.

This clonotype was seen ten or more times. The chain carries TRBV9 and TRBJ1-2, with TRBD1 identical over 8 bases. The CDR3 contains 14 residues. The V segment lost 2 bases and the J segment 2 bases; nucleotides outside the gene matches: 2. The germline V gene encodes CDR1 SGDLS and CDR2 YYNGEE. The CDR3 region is CASSVQGANYGYTF. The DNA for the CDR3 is TGTGCCAGCAGCGTCCAGGGGGCGAACTATGGCTACACCTTC.

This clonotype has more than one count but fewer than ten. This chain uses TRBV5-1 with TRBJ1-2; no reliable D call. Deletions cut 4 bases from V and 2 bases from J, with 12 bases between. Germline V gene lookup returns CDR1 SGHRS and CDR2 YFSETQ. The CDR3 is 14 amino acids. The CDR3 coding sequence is TGCGCCAGCAGCCTACAATCTTCCAACTATGGCTACACCTTC. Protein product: CASSLQSSNYGYTF.

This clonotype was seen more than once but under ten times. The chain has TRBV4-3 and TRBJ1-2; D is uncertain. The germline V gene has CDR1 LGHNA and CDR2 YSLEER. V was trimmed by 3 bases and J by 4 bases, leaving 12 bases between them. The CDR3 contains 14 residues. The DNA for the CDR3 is TGCGCCAGCAGCCAGGGAACATTGTCCTATGGCTACACCTTC. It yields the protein CASSQGTLSYGYTF.

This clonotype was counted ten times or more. In nucleotides, the CDR3 is TGTGCTAGTCACGGAGGGGGCACCCAGCCCCAGCATTTT. It is translated as CASHGGGTQPQHF. The chain has TRBV12-5 and TRBJ1-5; 7 bases are a match to TRBD1. CDR1 is LGHNT, CDR2 FRNRAP, per germline. This CDR3 contains 13 residues. The V and J ends lost 8 bases and 7 bases, in that order; junction bases with no gene match: 8.

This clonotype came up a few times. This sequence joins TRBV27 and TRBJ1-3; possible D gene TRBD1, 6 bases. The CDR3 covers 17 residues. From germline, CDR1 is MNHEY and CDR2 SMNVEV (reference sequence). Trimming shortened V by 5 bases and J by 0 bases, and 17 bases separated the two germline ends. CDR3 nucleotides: TGTGCCAGCAGTCGTGGACTACAGGGCGACTCTGGAAACACCATATATTTT. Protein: CASSRGLQGDSGNTIYF.

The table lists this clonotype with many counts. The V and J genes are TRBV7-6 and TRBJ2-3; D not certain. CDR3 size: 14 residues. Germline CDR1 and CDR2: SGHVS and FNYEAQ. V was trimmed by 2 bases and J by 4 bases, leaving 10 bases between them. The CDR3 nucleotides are TGTGCCAGCAGCTTACAGCAAGGATCAGATACGCAGTATTTT. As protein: CASSLQQGSDTQYF.

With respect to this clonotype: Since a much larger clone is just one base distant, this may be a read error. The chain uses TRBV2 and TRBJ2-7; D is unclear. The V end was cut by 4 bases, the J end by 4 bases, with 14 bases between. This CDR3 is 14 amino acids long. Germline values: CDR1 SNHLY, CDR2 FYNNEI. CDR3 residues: CASSVALGPYEQYV. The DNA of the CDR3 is TGTGCCAGCAGTGTCGCTCTCGGGCCTTACGAGCAGTACGTC.